This is a list of T cell receptor beta chains from one sample in a study of T cell repertoires in ileal Crohn's disease. Sequencing used immunoSEQ multiplex PCR; TCRdb keeps in-frame clones, though not all of them. The table shows under 14,000 clones, with around 90% occurring only once. The sequenced material came from ileal tissue. The receptors stem from an adult with Crohn's disease. The CDR3 runs from the conserved cysteine through the conserved F or W. Fields, in order: J gene, V gene, CDR3 length, D gene, clone size, CDR3 protein, CDR3 DNA. The D gene is left open where the match is weak. Where a row states a size, it is once, few, many or the class of an expanded clone; other rows omit it.

J gene: TRBJ2-7
V gene: TRBV13
CDR3 length: 14
D gene: .
clone size: .
CDR3 protein: CASRARGSGDEQYF
CDR3 DNA: TGTGCCAGCAGAGCCAGGGGATCAGGCGACGAGCAGTACTTC

J gene: TRBJ1-2
V gene: TRBV2
CDR3 length: 14
D gene: .
clone size: .
CDR3 protein: CAGIPPPPNYGYTF
CDR3 DNA: TGTGCCGGAATCCCACCTCCGCCAAATTATGGCTACACCTTC

J gene: TRBJ1-1
V gene: TRBV6-5
CDR3 length: 15
D gene: .
clone size: medium-sized
CDR3 protein: CASSYSAWGNTEAFF
CDR3 DNA: TGTGCCAGCAGTTACTCAGCTTGGGGGAACACTGAAGCTTTCTTT

J gene: TRBJ2-7
V gene: TRBV7-9
CDR3 length: 16
D gene: TRBD1
clone size: .
CDR3 protein: CASSGVFRDRVPEQYF
CDR3 DNA: TGTGCCAGCAGCGGTGTTTTCCGGGACAGGGTCCCGGAGCAGTACTTC

J gene: TRBJ1-1
V gene: TRBV27
CDR3 length: 14
D gene: .
clone size: .
CDR3 protein: CASSPGRINTEAFF
CDR3 DNA: TGTGCCAGCAGCCCGGGACGGATAAACACTGAAGCTTTCTTT

J gene: TRBJ2-1
V gene: TRBV7-6
CDR3 length: 14
D gene: .
clone size: .
CDR3 protein: CASSPYASVNEQFF
CDR3 DNA: TGTGCCAGCAGCCCCTATGCGAGCGTAAATGAGCAGTTCTTC

J gene: TRBJ2-7
V gene: TRBV7-2
CDR3 length: 17
D gene: TRBD2
clone size: .
CDR3 protein: CASSLQGTSGRADEQYF
CDR3 DNA: TGTGCCAGCAGCTTACAAGGGACTAGCGGGAGGGCCGACGAGCAGTACTTC

J gene: TRBJ2-1
V gene: TRBV10-3
CDR3 length: 15
D gene: .
clone size: .
CDR3 protein: CAISESSGRGNEQFF
CDR3 DNA: TGTGCCATCAGTGAGTCGAGCGGTCGGGGAAATGAGCAGTTCTTC

J gene: TRBJ2-6
V gene: TRBV11-1
CDR3 length: 13
D gene: .
clone size: .
CDR3 protein: CASSLGGANVLTF
CDR3 DNA: TGTGCCAGCAGCTTAGGTGGGGCCAACGTCCTGACTTTC

J gene: TRBJ2-1
V gene: TRBV10-3
CDR3 length: 13
D gene: .
clone size: .
CDR3 protein: CAISPDRGNEQFF
CDR3 DNA: TGTGCCATCAGTCCGGACAGAGGCAATGAGCAGTTCTTC

J gene: TRBJ1-2
V gene: TRBV6-5
CDR3 length: 13
D gene: .
clone size: .
CDR3 protein: CASSYGEDYGYTF
CDR3 DNA: TGTGCCAGCAGTTACGGGGAAGACTATGGCTACACCTTC

J gene: TRBJ2-1
V gene: TRBV11-3
CDR3 length: 12
D gene: TRBD1
clone size: .
CDR3 protein: CASSKGAGGLFF
CDR3 DNA: TGTGCCAGCAGCAAGGGGGCAGGGGGCCTGTTCTTC

J gene: TRBJ1-2
V gene: TRBV6-1
CDR3 length: 14
D gene: TRBD1
clone size: .
CDR3 protein: CASSVDRSGSGYTF
CDR3 DNA: TGTGCCAGCAGTGTGGACAGGAGTGGGAGTGGCTACACCTTC

J gene: TRBJ1-1
V gene: TRBV18
CDR3 length: 15
D gene: .
clone size: .
CDR3 protein: CASSPSVSGNTEAFF
CDR3 DNA: TGTGCCAGCTCCCCTTCTGTTTCGGGGAACACTGAAGCTTTCTTT

J gene: TRBJ2-1
V gene: TRBV4-1
CDR3 length: 16
D gene: TRBD2
clone size: .
CDR3 protein: CASSHPPGLAVPVAFF
CDR3 DNA: TGCGCCAGCAGCCACCCCCCGGGACTAGCGGTGCCAGTGGCGTTCTTC

J gene: TRBJ1-1
V gene: TRBV5-1
CDR3 length: 15
D gene: TRBD1
clone size: .
CDR3 protein: CASSSGQVMNTEAFF
CDR3 DNA: TGCGCCAGCAGCTCGGGACAGGTAATGAACACTGAAGCTTTCTTT

J gene: TRBJ1-2
V gene: TRBV5-1
CDR3 length: 10
D gene: .
clone size: medium-sized
CDR3 protein: CASGGDGYTF
CDR3 DNA: TGCGCCAGCGGGGGGGATGGCTACACCTTC

J gene: TRBJ1-2
V gene: TRBV5-1
CDR3 length: 14
D gene: TRBD1
clone size: .
CDR3 protein: CASSSTGGTYGYTF
CDR3 DNA: TGCGCCAGCAGCTCGACAGGGGGCACTTATGGCTACACCTTC

J gene: TRBJ2-5
V gene: TRBV11-2
CDR3 length: 17
D gene: .
clone size: .
CDR3 protein: CASSFRPSGGRQETQYF
CDR3 DNA: TGTGCCAGCAGCTTCCGTCCTTCCGGGGGCCGCCAAGAGACCCAGTACTTC

J gene: TRBJ2-1
V gene: TRBV5-5
CDR3 length: 14
D gene: .
clone size: .
CDR3 protein: CASSLSYRINEQFF
CDR3 DNA: TGTGCCAGCAGCTTGTCTTACCGGATAAATGAGCAGTTCTTC

J gene: TRBJ2-2
V gene: TRBV15
CDR3 length: 13
D gene: .
clone size: once
CDR3 protein: CATSRDQYGELFF
CDR3 DNA: TGTGCCACCAGCAGAGATCAGTACGGGGAGCTGTTTTTT

J gene: TRBJ1-1
V gene: TRBV27
CDR3 length: 13
D gene: TRBD1
clone size: few
CDR3 protein: CASSYGQGALAFF
CDR3 DNA: TGTGCCAGCAGCTATGGACAGGGGGCGTTAGCTTTCTTT

J gene: TRBJ2-5
V gene: TRBV2
CDR3 length: 16
D gene: TRBD1
clone size: .
CDR3 protein: CASRAPPGQGEETQYF
CDR3 DNA: TGTGCCAGCAGGGCCCCTCCGGGACAGGGAGAAGAGACCCAGTACTTC

J gene: TRBJ2-7
V gene: TRBV5-1
CDR3 length: 12
D gene: .
clone size: once
CDR3 protein: CASSLDRYEQYF
CDR3 DNA: TGCGCCAGCAGCCTGGACAGATACGAGCAGTACTTC

J gene: TRBJ2-2
V gene: TRBV11-2
CDR3 length: 16
D gene: TRBD2
clone size: .
CDR3 protein: CASRQELAGDAGELFF
CDR3 DNA: TGTGCCAGCCGACAAGAGCTAGCGGGAGATGCCGGGGAGCTGTTTTTT

J gene: TRBJ2-3
V gene: TRBV29-1
CDR3 length: 13
D gene: .
clone size: .
CDR3 protein: CSDGGASTDTQYF
CDR3 DNA: TGCAGCGATGGGGGGGCAAGCACAGATACGCAGTATTTT

J gene: TRBJ2-1
V gene: TRBV5-4
CDR3 length: 16
D gene: .
clone size: .
CDR3 protein: CASSLSSRAVYNEQFF
CDR3 DNA: TGTGCCAGCAGCCTAAGTAGCCGGGCGGTTTACAATGAGCAGTTCTTC

J gene: TRBJ1-4
V gene: TRBV7-9
CDR3 length: 15
D gene: .
clone size: few
CDR3 protein: CASSWGGMYGEKLFF
CDR3 DNA: TGTGCCAGCAGCTGGGGGGGGATGTATGGTGAAAAACTGTTTTTT

J gene: TRBJ2-1
V gene: TRBV13
CDR3 length: 17
D gene: TRBD2
clone size: .
CDR3 protein: CASSSVRLAGPLREQFF
CDR3 DNA: TGTGCCAGCAGCTCGGTACGACTAGCGGGGCCTTTGAGGGAGCAGTTCTTC

J gene: TRBJ2-7
V gene: TRBV6-1
CDR3 length: 12
D gene: TRBD1
clone size: .
CDR3 protein: CASRQARDRVDF
CDR3 DNA: TGTGCCAGCAGACAGGCCCGGGACAGGGTCGACTTC

J gene: TRBJ2-2
V gene: TRBV28
CDR3 length: 16
D gene: .
clone size: .
CDR3 protein: CASSLWGEPGTGELFF
CDR3 DNA: TGTGCCAGCAGTTTATGGGGGGAGCCGGGAACCGGGGAGCTGTTTTTT

J gene: TRBJ2-2
V gene: TRBV5-1
CDR3 length: 16
D gene: TRBD2
clone size: .
CDR3 protein: CASSSLAARGTGELFF
CDR3 DNA: TGCGCCAGCAGCTCACTAGCGGCGAGGGGGACCGGGGAGCTGTTTTTT

J gene: TRBJ2-7
V gene: TRBV4-3
CDR3 length: 14
D gene: .
clone size: .
CDR3 protein: CASSQEHRGSEQYF
CDR3 DNA: TGCGCCAGCAGCCAAGAGCACCGGGGTTCGGAGCAGTACTTC

J gene: TRBJ1-2
V gene: TRBV19
CDR3 length: 14
D gene: .
clone size: .
CDR3 protein: CASSITTGRYGYTF
CDR3 DNA: TGTGCCAGTAGTATAACTACGGGGAGGTATGGCTACACCTTC

J gene: TRBJ2-3
V gene: TRBV12-5
CDR3 length: 12
D gene: .
clone size: .
CDR3 protein: CASGYGSITQYF
CDR3 DNA: TGTGCTAGTGGTTACGGGTCCATTACGCAGTATTTT

J gene: TRBJ1-4
V gene: TRBV4-1
CDR3 length: 16
D gene: TRBD1
clone size: .
CDR3 protein: CASSRRAGQKNEKLFF
CDR3 DNA: TGCGCCAGCAGCCGACGGGCGGGACAGAAGAATGAAAAACTGTTTTTT

J gene: TRBJ2-3
V gene: TRBV15
CDR3 length: 16
D gene: TRBD2
clone size: .
CDR3 protein: CATSRDRSGRGYTQYF
CDR3 DNA: TGTGCCACCAGCAGAGATAGAAGCGGGAGAGGATATACGCAGTATTTT

J gene: TRBJ2-1
V gene: TRBV4-3
CDR3 length: 14
D gene: .
clone size: .
CDR3 protein: CASSQEYRVDEQFF
CDR3 DNA: TGCGCCAGCAGCCAAGAATACAGGGTGGATGAGCAGTTCTTC

J gene: TRBJ2-7
V gene: TRBV11-1
CDR3 length: 16
D gene: .
clone size: .
CDR3 protein: CASSLERGRSSYEQYF
CDR3 DNA: TGTGCCAGCAGCTTGGAAAGGGGCCGCAGCTCCTACGAGCAGTACTTC

J gene: TRBJ2-1
V gene: TRBV29-1
CDR3 length: 16
D gene: TRBD2
clone size: .
CDR3 protein: CSVTTVAGVRYNEQFF
CDR3 DNA: TGCAGCGTTACGACTGTAGCGGGGGTCCGATACAATGAGCAGTTCTTC

J gene: TRBJ2-3
V gene: TRBV7-7
CDR3 length: 14
D gene: TRBD1
clone size: .
CDR3 protein: CASSPLTGIDTQYF
CDR3 DNA: TGTGCCAGCAGCCCGCTGACAGGGATAGATACGCAGTATTTT